This TCR beta chain was identified during a study of T cells expressing NK-cell markers. Study outcomes and limitations: Dominant NKG2C+ clonotypes in about six donors made up roughly 1.0-7.0% of CD8+ T cells. What remained unclear was the HCMV specificity of expanded NKG2C+ T cell clones.

A word on this clonotype: Its antigen is unidentified.

Germline V lookup: CDR1 MDHEN, CDR2 SYDVKM. The CDR3 has 15 amino acids. One entry per CDR3 protein, without DNA, is what TCRdb gives after re-calling the 5' RACE reads. The repertoire shows some 190,000 distinct CDR3 sequences; the top ten hold roughly 21%. The sequenced sample was blood T cells: a sorted CD56 or NKG2C T cell subset, CD4+ or CD8+ T cells, or bulk PBMC T cells (not recorded which). This TCR derives from a man between 18 and 69 years old in good health. The chain links TRBV28 to TRBJ1-5; TCRdb reports TRBD1, a call that lacks DNA to check it against. The CDR3 loop is CASSLRQGGNQPQHF.